These 18 T cell receptor beta chains were sequenced from one sample in a study of regulatory T cells in long-lasting Graves disease. Sample time point: newly diagnosed GD, antithyroid drugs for less than 3 months. PBMCs provided the RNA from which the TCR library was made. Relying on iRepertoire HTBI primers and Arm-PCR of CDR3 regions, the team built TCR beta libraries. TCRdb itself ran the multiplex PCR reads through MiXCR, one entry per CDR3 protein. The table shows some 370,000 distinct CDR3 sequences, with over 9.5% occurring only once. These data were likewise used in another study, on T cells in Graves' hyperthyroidism and ophthalmopathy.

The sequencing here drew on peripheral blood mononuclear cells (PBMCs), taken at new diagnosis, from a patient treated with antithyroid drugs. All receptors derive from a woman aged 18 to 35 with Graves disease.

This sequence joins TRBV29-1 and TRBJ1-5; 7 positions agree with TRBD1. In germline, CDR1 is SQVTM, CDR2 ANQGSEA. This CDR3 is built from 13 residues. Germline trimming cut 3 bases from V and 6 bases from J; bases unmatched to any gene: 5. CDR3 nucleotides: TGCAGCGTTGAGAAGGGGGCAGGTCAGCCCCAGCATTTT. Amino acid sequence: CSVEKGAGQPQHF.

This clonotype was counted at least ten times. The gene calls are TRBV5-6 and TRBJ1-2; possible D gene TRBD1, 5 bases. Trimming pared 1 base from V and 6 bases from J, leaving 10 bases between. Germline V gives CDR1 SGHDT, CDR2 YYEEEE. This CDR3 region has 13 residues. CDR3 in DNA: TGTGCCAGCAGCTTGATCCAGGGCCATGGCTACACCTTC. It encodes CASSLIQGHGYTF.

The chain joins TRBV28 to TRBJ2-1; perhaps TRBD2 as D (5 bases). Trimming cost V 2 bases and J 9 bases, with 8 bases left between them. The CDR3 has 12 amino acids. Looked up from germline, CDR1 is MDHEN and CDR2 is SYDVKM. The CDR3 bases are TGTGCCAGCAGTTTAACGCGGGCTGAGCAGTTCTTC. Amino acids: CASSLTRAEQFF.

This clonotype was found many times. The chain is built from TRBV27 and TRBJ2-3; maybe TRBD1 (7 bases). This CDR3 has 13 amino acids. Trimming took 4 bases from V and 7 from J, leaving 12 bases between them. Germline V CDR1 and CDR2: MNHEY, SMNVEV (reference sequence). DNA of the CDR3: TGTGCCAGCAGTTGGGGGGACAGATATACGCAGTATTTT. As protein: CASSWGDRYTQYF.

This clonotype came up many times. The V call is TRBV27, the J call TRBJ1-5, with no clear D. CDR1 and CDR2 from the germline V gene are MNHEY and SMNVEV (reference sequence). This CDR3 is 14 amino acids long. Trimming shortened V by 5 bases and J by 7 bases, and 15 bases separated the two germline ends. The CDR3 sequence is CASSQGPIWQPQHF. As DNA, the CDR3 is TGTGCCAGCAGTCAAGGCCCAATCTGGCAGCCCCAGCATTTT.

This clonotype came up many times. The chain uses TRBV9 and TRBJ2-2; D is unresolved. Germline V gene data show CDR1 as SGDLS and CDR2 as YYNGEE. The CDR3 totals 14 residues. V lost 3 bases, J lost 3 bases, and 9 bases lay in between. The CDR3 loop reads CASSGYQDTGELFF. CDR3 in DNA: TGTGCCAGCAGCGGATATCAGGACACCGGGGAGCTGTTTTTT.

V and J are TRBV6-1 and TRBJ2-1; maybe TRBD1 (6 bases). In germline, CDR1 is MNHNS, CDR2 SASEGT. The CDR3 is 15 residues long. V lost 11 bases and J lost 5, with 22 bases in between. The CDR3 DNA follows: TGTGCCGCTTCCCAGGGGCTATCCCGGAACAATGAGCAGTTCTTC. It translates to CAASQGLSRNNEQFF.

As for this clonotype: A much larger clone sits a single nucleotide away, making a read error possible. The J gene is TRBJ2-5, the V gene TRBV11-3; D is unclear. The CDR3 spans 13 residues. Per germline, CDR1 SGHNT and CDR2 YENEEA. This CDR3 is CAGSLVLGETQYF. The CDR3 DNA reads TGTGCCGGCAGCTTAGTCCTTGGAGAGACCCAGTACTTC.

This clonotype has a single count. Given a much more abundant clone one base away, this may be a read error. The chain links TRBV9 to TRBJ1-1; 8 nucleotides align to TRBD1. CDR1 SGDLS and CDR2 YYNGEE come from the germline V gene. The CDR3 is made up of 15 amino acids. As DNA, the CDR3 is TGTGCCAGCAGCGTCCGGACAGGGTCGGACACTGAAGCTGTCTTT. This encodes CASSVRTGSDTEAVF. The full variable domain, with the rest looked up from reference TRBV9 and TRBJ1-1, is DSGVTQTPKHLITATGQRVTLRCSPRSGDLSVYWYQQSLDQGLQFLIQYYNGEERAKGNILERFSAQQFPDLHSELNLSSLELGDSALYFCASSVRTGSDTEAVFGQGTRLTVV.

The V and J genes are TRBV29-1 and TRBJ2-5; possibly TRBD2 for D (6 bases). Germline loops: CDR1 SQVTM, CDR2 ANQGSEA. V was trimmed by 7 bases and J by 5 bases, leaving 20 bases between them. The CDR3 sequence is 14 residues long. The CDR3 DNA reads as TGCAGCGCTCGGGGGTTCGGGGAAACGGAGACCCAGTACTTC. Amino acids: CSARGFGETETQYF.

This clonotype was observed at least ten times. V gene TRBV20-1 combines with J gene TRBJ1-3; no clear D. Germline assignment: CDR1 DFQATT and CDR2 SNEGSKA (reference sequence). CDR3 length equals 13 residues. V gave up 3 bases and J gave up 0 bases, with 6 bases separating them. The CDR3 region has the DNA TGCAGTGCTAGTCGCTACTCTGGAAACACCATATATTTT. This translates into CSASRYSGNTIYF.

There are many counts of this clonotype. This chain joins TRBV2 and TRBJ1-2, with a tentative D call TRBD1 (6 bases). V was trimmed by 0 bases and J by 6 bases, leaving 8 bases between them. The CDR3 is made up of 13 amino acids. Looked up from germline, CDR1 is SNHLY and CDR2 is FYNNEI. The CDR3 region is CASSEAGGHGYTF. DNA for the CDR3: TGTGCCAGCAGTGAAGCGGGGGGGCATGGCTACACCTTC.

There are many counts of this clonotype. This chain links TRBV20-1 with TRBJ1-4, with D hard to call. This CDR3 spans 20 amino acids. V lost 5 bases, J lost 0 bases, and 28 bases lay in between. CDR1 and CDR2 from the germline V gene are DFQATT and SNEGSKA (reference sequence). CDR3: CSASLPLWGKRAATNEKLFF. Here the CDR3 DNA reads TGCAGTGCTTCCCTCCCCTTGTGGGGAAAGAGGGCTGCAACTAATGAAAAACTGTTTTTT.

The genes are TRBV6-2 or TRBV6-3 and TRBJ1-5, with unresolved D. The CDR3 has 13 amino acids. Trimming removed 5 bases from V and 2 bases from J, with 7 bases in between. CDR1 is MNHEY, CDR2 SVGEGT, per germline. The CDR3 is CASSENGNQPQHF. The CDR3 DNA reads TGTGCCAGCAGTGAAAACGGCAATCAGCCCCAGCATTTT.

V and J are TRBV20-1 and TRBJ2-7; D possibly corresponds to TRBD1 (5 bases). Deletions cut 7 bases from V and 4 bases from J, with 17 bases between. CDR1 DFQATT and CDR2 SNEGSKA come from the germline V gene (reference sequence). CDR3 length: 13 amino acids. This CDR3 is CSVLNRLGYEQYF. The CDR3 DNA reads TGCAGTGTGTTGAACAGGCTTGGATACGAGCAGTACTTC.

Ten or more counts support this clonotype. The genes are TRBV28 and TRBJ1-1; D gene uncertain. Germline CDR1 reads MDHEN; CDR2 reads SYDVKM. Trimming took off 6 bases at V and 4 bases at J, with 15 bases between the two ends. This CDR3 region has 14 residues. The CDR3 DNA reads as TGTGCCAGCAGACCCGCCATCGAGGGCACTGAAGCTTTCTTT. It is translated as CASRPAIEGTEAFF.

This clonotype was seen many times. The rearrangement links TRBV7-2 to TRBJ2-1, with a tentative D call TRBD2 (5 bases). CDR3 length: 15 residues. V lost 1 base to trimming and J lost 7 bases, with 14 bases between them. The germline V gene encodes CDR1 SGHTA and CDR2 FQGNSA. DNA for the CDR3: TGTGCCAGCAGCTTAGGAGAGGGCCCTCGGAATGAGCAGTTCTTC. It encodes CASSLGEGPRNEQFF.

Only a few counts were recorded for this clonotype. This chain connects TRBV6-1 to TRBJ2-6, with TRBD1 matching over 9 bases. The CDR3 is 16 residues long. CDR1 and CDR2 from the germline V gene are MNHNS and SASEGT. Trimming removed 6 bases from V and 2 bases from J; junction bases left unmatched: 5. The DNA for the CDR3 is TGTGCCAGCAGCCGCAGGACAGGGGCTGGGGCCAACGTCCTGACTTTC. This gives the protein CASSRRTGAGANVLTF.